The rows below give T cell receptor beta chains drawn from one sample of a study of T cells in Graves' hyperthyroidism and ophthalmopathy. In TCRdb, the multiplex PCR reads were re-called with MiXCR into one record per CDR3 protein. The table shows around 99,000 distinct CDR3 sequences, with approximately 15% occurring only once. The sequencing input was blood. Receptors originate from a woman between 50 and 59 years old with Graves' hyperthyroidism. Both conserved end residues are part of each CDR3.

CDR3: CASRTSGTNEQFF
V: TRBV11-2
J: TRBJ2-1

CDR3: CASSRELSDTQYF
V: TRBV6-4
J: TRBJ2-3

CDR3: CASSEDPVKQYF
V: TRBV2
J: TRBJ2-7

CDR3: CASSYSLLGNTGELFF
V: TRBV6-2/TRBV6-3
J: TRBJ2-2

CDR3: CAIKRQGIGSFGYTF
V: TRBV10-3
J: TRBJ1-2

CDR3: CASSKGQGRQPQHF
V: TRBV6-1
J: TRBJ1-5

CDR3: CSARETSGERADTQYF
V: TRBV20-1
J: TRBJ2-3

CDR3: CARKLAFTDTQYF
V: TRBV2
J: TRBJ2-3

CDR3: CASSRVGELFF
V: TRBV12-3/TRBV12-4
J: TRBJ2-2

CDR3: CASTQTGGQPQHF
V: TRBV6-1
J: TRBJ1-5

CDR3: CASSSSGRYEQYF
V: TRBV19
J: TRBJ2-7

CDR3: CASSENSYNSPLHF
V: TRBV18
J: TRBJ1-6

CDR3: CATREASTDTQYF
V: TRBV24-1
J: TRBJ2-3

CDR3: CASSPGQLMNTEAFF
V: TRBV18
J: TRBJ1-1

CDR3: CASSLRDAYNEQFF
V: TRBV7-9
J: TRBJ2-1

CDR3: CAWSGGNSNQPQHF
V: TRBV30
J: TRBJ1-5

CDR3: CSARESASGLQETQYF
V: TRBV20-1
J: TRBJ2-5

CDR3: CSAVPALRSNQPQHF
V: TRBV20-1
J: TRBJ1-5

CDR3: CASSITGQGRYGYTF
V: TRBV19
J: TRBJ1-2

CDR3: CASSQDAGAAYEQYF
V: TRBV3-1
J: TRBJ2-7

CDR3: CASSGGQGGSPLHF
V: TRBV10-2
J: TRBJ1-6

CDR3: CASSRGTSGFYNEQFF
V: TRBV5-1
J: TRBJ2-1

CDR3: CASSKLAQPWRTDTQYF
V: TRBV3-1
J: TRBJ2-3

CDR3: CASSVGDTQYF
V: TRBV2
J: TRBJ2-3

CDR3: CASSLSGVGVSYEQYF
V: TRBV6-5
J: TRBJ2-7

CDR3: CASSSGLFPASGEQYF
V: TRBV7-3
J: TRBJ2-7

CDR3: CASSLEVGRNTEAFF
V: TRBV5-6
J: TRBJ1-1

CDR3: CATRLGARGPNQPQHF
V: TRBV10-3
J: TRBJ1-5

CDR3: CASSRDRGGEKLFF
V: TRBV18
J: TRBJ1-4

CDR3: CATSESPPNYNEQFF
V: TRBV15
J: TRBJ2-1

CDR3: CSATRTASTDTQYF
V: TRBV20-1
J: TRBJ2-3

CDR3: CASSFETGGRNYGYTF
V: TRBV28
J: TRBJ1-2

CDR3: CASSPPSRGFNTEAFF
V: TRBV18
J: TRBJ1-1

CDR3: CASSFRDLYGYTF
V: TRBV28
J: TRBJ1-2

CDR3: CASSYSGGPTDTQYF
V: TRBV6-6
J: TRBJ2-3

CDR3: CASSLQHDSYNEQFF
V: TRBV5-1
J: TRBJ2-1

CDR3: CSARAPDALQETQYF
V: TRBV20-1
J: TRBJ2-5

CDR3: CASSYGLRGRDQETQYF
V: TRBV6-1
J: TRBJ2-5

CDR3: CASGTGPTDTQYF
V: TRBV19
J: TRBJ2-3

CDR3: CASSQGFEAFF
V: TRBV3-1
J: TRBJ1-1

CDR3: CSARGGGHNSPLHF
V: TRBV20-1
J: TRBJ1-6

CDR3: CASTPRAGVNYGYTF
V: TRBV3-1
J: TRBJ1-2

CDR3: CASSPQGAHSRAFF
V: TRBV19
J: TRBJ1-1

CDR3: CASRSAGTGSNEQFF
V: TRBV7-8
J: TRBJ2-1

CDR3: CASSGGGGGGGGGGSDEQFF
V: TRBV7-9
J: TRBJ2-1